A selection of T cell receptor beta chains follows, all from one sample in a study of blood T cells in healthy people across ages. TCRdb processed the 5' RACE reads anew with MiXCR; each CDR3 protein has one entry. The repertoire consists of fewer than 800,000 distinct CDR3 sequences, with about 30% occurring once and the leading ten covering 15%. Sequences were obtained from blood. The receptors shown here come from a woman older than 75 in good health. Each CDR3 is given with its conserved first and last residue. Fields, in order: D gene, V gene, J gene, clone size, CDR3 DNA, CDR3 protein. D genes are given only for firm matches. The size entry is marked missing in some rows and otherwise reads once, few, many or a size class.

TRBD1,TRBV27,TRBJ1-5,many,TGTGCCAGCAGTGGACAGGGATTCAATCAGCCCCAGCATTTT,CASSGQGFNQPQHF
TRBD2,TRBV15,TRBJ2-1,many,TGTGCCACCAGCAGAGTAGCGGGGGGGCATGATGAGCAGTTCTTC,CATSRVAGGHDEQFF
TRBD2,TRBV20-1,TRBJ2-1,many,TGCAGTGCTAGGGGCGGGGGGGACAGCAATGAGCAGTTCTTC,CSARGGGDSNEQFF
TRBD2,TRBV12-3/TRBV12-4,TRBJ2-6,many,TGTGCCAGCAGTCCGAATTCACTTCCCGGGAGGGTCGCTGGGGCCAACGTCCTGACTTTC,CASSPNSLPGRVAGANVLTF
TRBD2,TRBV5-1,TRBJ2-5,NA,TGCGCCAGCAGCTTCCTCGGACTAGCGGGGGGGAAAGAGACCCAGTACTTC,CASSFLGLAGGKETQYF
NA,TRBV20-1,TRBJ1-1,NA,TGCAGTGGTGAGGGCGACAGCCTGAACACTGAAGCTTTCTTT,CSGEGDSLNTEAFF
NA,TRBV7-2,TRBJ1-4,NA,TGTGCCAGCAGCTTAGGCTCCCCCGGTGAAAAACTGTTTTTT,CASSLGSPGEKLFF
NA,TRBV7-2,TRBJ1-1,NA,TGTGCCAGCAGCTTAGTGGTTAGGAACACTGAAGCTTTCTTT,CASSLVVRNTEAFF
NA,TRBV6-5,TRBJ1-1,NA,TGTGCCAGCGGTGAGGCGAACACTGAAGCTTTCTTT,CASGEANTEAFF
TRBD2,TRBV3-1,TRBJ2-1,many,TGTGCCAGCAGCCAAGATCTAGGGGAGGGGAATGAGCAGTTCTTC,CASSQDLGEGNEQFF
TRBD1,TRBV20-1,TRBJ2-3,NA,TGCAGTGCTAGTCTATCGACAGGGGGCGGCACAGATACGCAGTATTTT,CSASLSTGGGTDTQYF
NA,TRBV12-3/TRBV12-4,TRBJ1-5,many,TGTGCCAGCAGTTTTAGGGTAAGCAATCAGCCCCAGCATTTT,CASSFRVSNQPQHF
NA,TRBV11-2,TRBJ2-5,many,TGTGCCAGCAGCCGGGACGGCCGGGGGACCCAGTACTTC,CASSRDGRGTQYF
NA,TRBV27,TRBJ2-3,many,TGTGCCAGCAGTCCCCAGGGTGGGCGGACAGATACGCAGTATTTT,CASSPQGGRTDTQYF
NA,TRBV20-1,TRBJ1-1,few,TGCAGCGCAAGCGGGGGCTCCACTGAAGCTTTCTTT,CSASGGSTEAFF